The entry below describes one T cell receptor beta chain. Its antigen is as yet unknown. Per the germline V gene, CDR1 is SQVTM and CDR2 is ANQGSEA. This CDR3 contains 15 residues. The V and J ends lost 3 bases and 4 bases, in that order; junction bases with no gene match: 9. Sequenced by immunoSEQ multiplex PCR; TCRdb stores in-frame clones only, minus some. Of about 79,000 clones in the sample, approximately 81% were seen once. These data are taken from a study of PD-1 blockade in mismatch repair-deficient tumors. Study as a whole: Patients had eleven to twelve mismatch repair-deficient cancer types and were previously treated and progressing.

Points from the study as a whole: After pembrolizumab, tumor-resident clones rose rapidly, then generally contracted before radiologic responses.

Every patient had mismatch repair deficiency by PCR or immunohistochemistry. The V and J genes are TRBV29-1 and TRBJ2-1; 7 bases agree with TRBD1. The TCR was taken from an adult with mismatch repair-deficient cancer. The sequenced sample was peripheral blood, obtained 44 weeks after starting pembrolizumab. The CDR3: CSVEKGALKYNEQFF. Here the CDR3 DNA reads TGCAGCGTTGAGAAGGGGGCTTTGAAATACAATGAGCAGTTCTTC.